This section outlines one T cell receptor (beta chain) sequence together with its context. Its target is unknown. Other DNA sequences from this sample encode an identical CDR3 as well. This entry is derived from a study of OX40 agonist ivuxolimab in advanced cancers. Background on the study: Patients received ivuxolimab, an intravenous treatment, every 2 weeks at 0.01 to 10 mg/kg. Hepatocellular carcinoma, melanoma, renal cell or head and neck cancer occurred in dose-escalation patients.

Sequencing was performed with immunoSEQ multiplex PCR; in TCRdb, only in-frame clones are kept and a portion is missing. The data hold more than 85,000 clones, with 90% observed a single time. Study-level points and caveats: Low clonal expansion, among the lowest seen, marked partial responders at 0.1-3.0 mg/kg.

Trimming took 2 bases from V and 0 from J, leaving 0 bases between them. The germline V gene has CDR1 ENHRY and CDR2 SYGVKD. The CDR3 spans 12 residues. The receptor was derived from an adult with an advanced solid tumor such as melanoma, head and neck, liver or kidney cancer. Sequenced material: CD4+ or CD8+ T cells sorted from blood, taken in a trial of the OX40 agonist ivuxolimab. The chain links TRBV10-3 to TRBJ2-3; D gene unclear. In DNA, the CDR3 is TGTGCCATCAGTGAGAGCACAGATACGCAGTATTTT. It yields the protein CAISESTDTQYF.